The clone carrying this T cell receptor (beta chain) has a single count. The target antigen is unknown. The data are from a study of T cells in localized non-small cell lung cancer. Points from the study as a whole: Uninvolved adjacent lung had more T cell clonality than any other tissue, topping tumor.

TCRdb keeps only in-frame clones here, not all; method: immunoSEQ multiplex PCR. The table shows around 130,000 clones, with roughly 90% occurring only once. The CDR3 length is 14 residues. Trimming pared 4 bases from V and 8 bases from J, leaving 15 bases between. Germline V gene data show CDR1 as MNHEY and CDR2 as SMNVEV (reference sequence). The sample was peripheral blood, taken before any cancer treatment. V usage is TRBV27 and J usage is TRBJ2-1; possibly TRBD2 for D (5 bases). The receptor was isolated from a female donor older than 55 with stage I lung adenocarcinoma. In nucleotides, the CDR3 is TGTGCCAGCAGTTCCCCAACTAGAACTCATGAGCAGTTCTTC. Its protein is CASSSPTRTHEQFF.